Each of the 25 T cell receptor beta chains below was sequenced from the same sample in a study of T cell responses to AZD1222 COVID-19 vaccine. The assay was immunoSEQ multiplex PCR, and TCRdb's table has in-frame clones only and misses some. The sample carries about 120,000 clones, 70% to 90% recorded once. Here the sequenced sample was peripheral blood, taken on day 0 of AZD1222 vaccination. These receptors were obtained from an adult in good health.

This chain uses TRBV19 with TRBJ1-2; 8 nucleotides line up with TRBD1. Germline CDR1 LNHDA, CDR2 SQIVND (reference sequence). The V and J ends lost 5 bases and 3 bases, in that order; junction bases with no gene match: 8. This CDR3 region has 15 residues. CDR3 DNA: TGTGCCAGTAGTGGGGCAGGGGGCTCTTACTATGGCTACACCTTC. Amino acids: CASSGAGGSYYGYTF.

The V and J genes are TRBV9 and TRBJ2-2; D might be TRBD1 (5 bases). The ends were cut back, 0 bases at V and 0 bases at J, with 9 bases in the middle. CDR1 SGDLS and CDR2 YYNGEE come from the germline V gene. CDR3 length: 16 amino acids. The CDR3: CASSVAGISNTGELFF. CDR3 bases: TGTGCCAGCAGCGTAGCAGGGATTTCGAACACCGGGGAGCTGTTTTTT.

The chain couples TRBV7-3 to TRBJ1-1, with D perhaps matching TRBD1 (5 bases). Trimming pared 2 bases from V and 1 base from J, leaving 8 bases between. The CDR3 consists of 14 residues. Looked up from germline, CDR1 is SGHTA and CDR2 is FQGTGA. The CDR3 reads CASSLGHQNTEAFF. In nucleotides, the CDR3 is TGTGCCAGCAGCTTAGGACACCAGAACACTGAAGCTTTCTTT.

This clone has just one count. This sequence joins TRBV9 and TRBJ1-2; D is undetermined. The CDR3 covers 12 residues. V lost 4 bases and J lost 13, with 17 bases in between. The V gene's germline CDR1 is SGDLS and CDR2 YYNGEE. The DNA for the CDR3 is TGTGCCAGCAGCCCTCTGACATACCTTAGCACCTTC. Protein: CASSPLTYLSTF.

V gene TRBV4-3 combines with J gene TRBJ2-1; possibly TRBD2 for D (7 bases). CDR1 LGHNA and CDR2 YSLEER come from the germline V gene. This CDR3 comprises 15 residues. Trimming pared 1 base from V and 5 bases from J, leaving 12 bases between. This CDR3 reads CASSQARGGNNEQFF. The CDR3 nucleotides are TGCGCCAGCAGCCAAGCAAGGGGGGGGAACAATGAGCAGTTCTTC.

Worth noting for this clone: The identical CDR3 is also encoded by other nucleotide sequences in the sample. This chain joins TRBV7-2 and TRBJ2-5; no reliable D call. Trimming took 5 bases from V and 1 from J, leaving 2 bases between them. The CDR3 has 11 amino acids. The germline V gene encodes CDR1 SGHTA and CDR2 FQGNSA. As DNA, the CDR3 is TGTGCCAGCAGCCCCCAAGAGACCCAGTACTTC. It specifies CASSPQETQYF.

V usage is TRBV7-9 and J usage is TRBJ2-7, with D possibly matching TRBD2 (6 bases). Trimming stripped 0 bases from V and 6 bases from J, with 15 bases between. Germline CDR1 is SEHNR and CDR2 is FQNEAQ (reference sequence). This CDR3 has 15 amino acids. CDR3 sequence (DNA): TGTGCCAGCAGCTTAGCGGCTAGCGAGGATTTCGAGCAGTACTTC. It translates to CASSLAASEDFEQYF.

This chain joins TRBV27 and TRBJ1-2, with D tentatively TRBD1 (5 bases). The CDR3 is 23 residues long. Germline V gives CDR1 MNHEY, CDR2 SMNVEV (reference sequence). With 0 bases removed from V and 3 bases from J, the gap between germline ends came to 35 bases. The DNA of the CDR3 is TGTGCCAGCAGTTTATCGATTGGACACGGGCTTGGAGGTCCGAAGGGGCAGCACTATGGCTACACCTTC. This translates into CASSLSIGHGLGGPKGQHYGYTF.

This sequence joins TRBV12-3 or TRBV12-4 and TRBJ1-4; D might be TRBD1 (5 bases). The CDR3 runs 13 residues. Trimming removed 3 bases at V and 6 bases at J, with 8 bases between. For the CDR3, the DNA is TGTGCCAGCAGTTTGACAGCGGATGAAAAACTGTTTTTT. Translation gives CASSLTADEKLFF.

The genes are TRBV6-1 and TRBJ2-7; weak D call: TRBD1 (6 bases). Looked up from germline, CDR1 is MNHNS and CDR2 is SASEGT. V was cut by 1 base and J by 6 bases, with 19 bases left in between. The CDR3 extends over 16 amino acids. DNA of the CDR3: TGTGCCAGCAGTGAAGGAAGTAGGACAGTCAGGATCGAGCAGTACTTC. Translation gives CASSEGSRTVRIEQYF.

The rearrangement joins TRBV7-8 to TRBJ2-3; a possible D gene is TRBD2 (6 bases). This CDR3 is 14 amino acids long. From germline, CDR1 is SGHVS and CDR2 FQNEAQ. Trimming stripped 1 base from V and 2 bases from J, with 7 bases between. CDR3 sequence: CASSLGGDTDTQYF. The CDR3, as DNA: TGTGCCAGCAGCTTAGGCGGGGACACAGATACGCAGTATTTT.

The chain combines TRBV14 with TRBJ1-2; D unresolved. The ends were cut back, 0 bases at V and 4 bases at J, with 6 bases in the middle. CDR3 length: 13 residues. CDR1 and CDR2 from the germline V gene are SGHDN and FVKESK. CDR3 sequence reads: CASSQDQTYGYTF. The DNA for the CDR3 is TGTGCCAGCAGCCAAGATCAAACCTATGGCTACACCTTC.

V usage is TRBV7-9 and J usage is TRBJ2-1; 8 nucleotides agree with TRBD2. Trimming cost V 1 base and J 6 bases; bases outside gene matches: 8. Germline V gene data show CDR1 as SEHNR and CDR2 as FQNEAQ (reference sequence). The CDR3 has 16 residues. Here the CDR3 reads CASSLGGSGGGNEQFF. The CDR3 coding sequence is TGTGCCAGCAGCTTAGGGGGAAGCGGGGGCGGCAATGAGCAGTTCTTC.

The DNA for the CDR3 is TGTGCCAGCTCACCGGACAGCCATAATTCACCCCTCCACTTT. Amino acid sequence: CASSPDSHNSPLHF. The genes are TRBV18 and TRBJ1-6; D possibly corresponds to TRBD1 (6 bases). The V end lost 3 bases, the J end lost 5 bases, and 8 bases lay between the germline ends. Germline V gene sequence: CDR1 KGHSH, CDR2 LQKENI. The CDR3 is 14 residues long.

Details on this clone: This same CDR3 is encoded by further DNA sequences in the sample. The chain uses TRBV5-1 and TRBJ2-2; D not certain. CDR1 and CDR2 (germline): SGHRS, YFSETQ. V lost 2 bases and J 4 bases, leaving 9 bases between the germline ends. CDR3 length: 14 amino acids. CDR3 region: CASSFGQPTGELFF. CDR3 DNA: TGCGCCAGCAGCTTCGGGCAACCCACCGGGGAGCTGTTTTTT.

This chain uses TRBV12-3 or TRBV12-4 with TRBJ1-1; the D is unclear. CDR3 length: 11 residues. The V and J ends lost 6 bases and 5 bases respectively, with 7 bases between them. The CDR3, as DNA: TGTGCCAGCAGAAAATATACTGAAGCTTTCTTT. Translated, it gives CASRKYTEAFF.

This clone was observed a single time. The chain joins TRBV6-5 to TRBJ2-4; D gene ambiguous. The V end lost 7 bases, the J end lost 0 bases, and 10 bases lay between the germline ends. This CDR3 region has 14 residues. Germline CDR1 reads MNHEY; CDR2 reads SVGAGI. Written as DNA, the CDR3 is TGTGCCAGCAAAGAAGGTTTAGCCAAAAACATTCAGTACTTC. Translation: CASKEGLAKNIQYF.

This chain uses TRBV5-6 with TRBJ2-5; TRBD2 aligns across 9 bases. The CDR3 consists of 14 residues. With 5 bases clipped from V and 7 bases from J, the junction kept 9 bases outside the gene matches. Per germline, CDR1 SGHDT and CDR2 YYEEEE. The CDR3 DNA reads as TGTGCCAGCAGTTCCAGCGGGGGGACGAGGACCCAGTACTTC. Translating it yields CASSSSGGTRTQYF.

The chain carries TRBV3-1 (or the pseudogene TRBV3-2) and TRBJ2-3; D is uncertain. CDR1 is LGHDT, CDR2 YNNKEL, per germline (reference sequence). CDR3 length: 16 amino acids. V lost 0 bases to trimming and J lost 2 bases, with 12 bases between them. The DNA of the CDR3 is TGTGCCAGCAGCCAAGATTTAGCATTCCCCACAGATACGCAGTATTTT. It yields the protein CASSQDLAFPTDTQYF.

The CDR3 nucleotides are TGTGCCAGCAGCCTAGGGACCTCGGGCACTGAAGCTTTCTTT. This gives the protein CASSLGTSGTEAFF. The gene calls are TRBV7-9 and TRBJ1-1, with a tentative D call TRBD1 (5 bases). The CDR3 consists of 14 residues. Germline V gene sequence: CDR1 SEHNR, CDR2 FQNEAQ (reference sequence). Between the trimmed V and J ends, which lost 5 bases and 4 bases, there was a span of 14 bases.

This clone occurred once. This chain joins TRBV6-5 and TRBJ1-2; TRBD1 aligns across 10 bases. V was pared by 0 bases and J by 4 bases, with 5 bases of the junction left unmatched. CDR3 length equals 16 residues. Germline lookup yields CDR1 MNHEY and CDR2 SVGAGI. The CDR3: CASSYSGQGWGYGYTF. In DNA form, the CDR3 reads TGTGCCAGCAGTTACTCGGGACAGGGGTGGGGCTATGGCTACACCTTC.

The chain's CDR3 is CAWTLGEGELGFF. In nucleotides, the CDR3 is TGTGCCTGGACTTTGGGGGAGGGGGAGTTGGGGTTCTTC. The chain joins TRBV30 to TRBJ2-1; a weak D match, TRBD2 (7 bases). Trimming pared 4 bases from V and 15 bases from J, leaving 22 bases between. Looked up from germline, CDR1 is GTSNPN and CDR2 is SVGIG (reference sequence). This CDR3 contains 13 residues.

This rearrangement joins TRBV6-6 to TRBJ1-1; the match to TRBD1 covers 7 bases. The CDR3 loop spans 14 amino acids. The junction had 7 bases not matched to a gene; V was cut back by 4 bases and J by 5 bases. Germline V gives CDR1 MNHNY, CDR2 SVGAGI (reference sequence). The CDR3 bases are TGTGCCAGCAGTTTGCAGGGGGAGGGGACTGAAGCTTTCTTT. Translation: CASSLQGEGTEAFF.

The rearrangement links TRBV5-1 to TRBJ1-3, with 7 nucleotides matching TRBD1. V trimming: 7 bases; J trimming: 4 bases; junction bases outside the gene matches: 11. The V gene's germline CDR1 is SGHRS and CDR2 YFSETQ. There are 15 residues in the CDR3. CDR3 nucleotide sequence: TGCGCCAGCGCGGCCGATGGACAGGAGGGAAACACCATATATTTT. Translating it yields CASAADGQEGNTIYF.

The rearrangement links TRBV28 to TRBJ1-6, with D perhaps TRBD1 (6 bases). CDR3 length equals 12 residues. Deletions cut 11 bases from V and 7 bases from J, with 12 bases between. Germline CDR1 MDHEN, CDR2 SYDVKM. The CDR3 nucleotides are TGTGCCGCGGGAGGGGGGAATTCACCCCTCCACTTT. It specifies CAAGGGNSPLHF.